This TCR beta chain stems from a study of response to subunit inactivated influenza vaccine. The study's findings and limits: It was suggested by the authors that few new T cells are recruited by each seasonal influenza vaccination.

The V gene's germline CDR1 is DFQATT and CDR2 SNEGSKA (reference sequence). The V end was cut by 4 bases, the J end by 1 base, with 12 bases between. The length of the CDR3 is 14 residues. A few counts support this clonotype. No antigen is known for it. Using its own MiXCR run on the RT-PCR reads, TCRdb lists one record per CDR3 protein. Of approximately 530,000 distinct CDR3 sequences listed, about an eighth are singletons. The sequence was obtained from a man aged 50-60 years who received an inactivated influenza vaccine. The source material was PBMCs from blood, sampled 35 to 45 days after vaccination. The chain uses TRBV20-1 and TRBJ2-3; D possibly corresponds to TRBD2 (6 bases). The CDR3 sequence is CSATSGRRTDTQYF. CDR3 in DNA: TGCAGTGCTACTTCAGGGAGGCGCACAGATACGCAGTATTTT.